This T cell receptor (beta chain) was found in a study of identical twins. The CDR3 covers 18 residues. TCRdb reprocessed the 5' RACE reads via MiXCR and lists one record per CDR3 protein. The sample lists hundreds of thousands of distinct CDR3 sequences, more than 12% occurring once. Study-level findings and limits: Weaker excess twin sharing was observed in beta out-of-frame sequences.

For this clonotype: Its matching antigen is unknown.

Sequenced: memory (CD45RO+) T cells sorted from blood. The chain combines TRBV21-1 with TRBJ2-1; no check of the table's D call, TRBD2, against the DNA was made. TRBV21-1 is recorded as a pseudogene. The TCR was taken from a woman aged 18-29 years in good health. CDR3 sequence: CACRYGTSGSTFKDEQFF. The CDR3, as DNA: TGTGCCTGCCGATACGGGACTAGCGGATCCACCTTTAAGGATGAGCAGTTCTTC.